The clone carrying this T cell receptor (beta chain) was observed a few times. Its target is unknown. Germline-derived CDR1 and CDR2 are MNHEY and SVGAGI. Trimming shortened V by 5 bases and J by 8 bases, and 18 bases separated the two germline ends. The CDR3 is 14 amino acids. The data belong to a study of beta chain features in type 1 diabetes. As every portion of the isolated RNA was reverse transcribed, the sequencing read expressed TCRB transcripts. TCRdb's table, derived via immunoSEQ multiplex PCR, lists solely in-frame clones and lacks some. The top ten hold just under 0.035% of the sample, which has about 230,000 clones, around 9.6% seen once. General study points: Reads derived from cDNA could over-represent cells showing high TCR expression. Moderately but significantly shorter TCRB CDR3s were found in Type 1 diabetes patients in all four CD4+ subsets.

Donors contributed one heparinised blood draw apiece, averaging about 110 mL. Markers CD45RO/CCR7/CD25/CD127/CD95/CD27 served to sort CD4+ naive, central memory, regulatory and stem cell-like memory cells. The sequence was collected from a woman younger than 35 in good health. The rearrangement links TRBV6-5 to TRBJ1-2; a possible D gene is TRBD1 (6 bases). The sample consisted of naive CD4+ T cells from blood. The CDR3 coding sequence is TGTGCCAGCAGTGAGAGGACAGTAGTTATGGGCTACACCTTC. This sequence encodes CASSERTVVMGYTF.